The rows below give T cell receptor beta chains drawn from one sample of a study of cytomegalovirus exposure and HLA in healthy donors. Method: immunoSEQ multiplex PCR; TCRdb's copy keeps in-frame clones and lacks some. The table lists about 300,000 clones, 86% of them singletons. Sequencing was carried out using PBMCs. Every receptor here comes from a middle-aged man in good health and CMV-seropositive. Each CDR3 is given with its conserved first and last residue. A D gene is named only where the DNA matches it firmly. Expanded clones are given a class, and other clones once, few, many or no size at all.

clone size: .; V gene: TRBV19; J gene: TRBJ2-1; D gene: TRBD2; CDR3 DNA: TGTGCCAGTAGTATAGCCGGGGGGGGGTCCTACAATGAGCAGTTCTTC; CDR3 protein: CASSIAGGGSYNEQFF
clone size: .; V gene: TRBV10-3; J gene: TRBJ2-5; D gene: TRBD1; CDR3 DNA: TGTGCCATCGGACAGGGGGCTGGAGAGACCCAGTACTTC; CDR3 protein: CAIGQGAGETQYF
clone size: .; V gene: TRBV9; J gene: TRBJ2-7; D gene: .; CDR3 DNA: TGTGCCAGCAGCCCTAGGGGTAGGCAATACGAGCAGTACTTC; CDR3 protein: CASSPRGRQYEQYF
clone size: few; V gene: TRBV5-1; J gene: TRBJ1-1; D gene: .; CDR3 DNA: TGCGCCAGCAGCACAGGGAGCACTGAAGCTTTCTTT; CDR3 protein: CASSTGSTEAFF
clone size: .; V gene: TRBV18; J gene: TRBJ1-1; D gene: TRBD1; CDR3 DNA: TGTGCCAGCTCATGGGACAGGGGAACTGAAGCTTTCTTT; CDR3 protein: CASSWDRGTEAFF
clone size: .; V gene: TRBV5-1; J gene: TRBJ2-1; D gene: TRBD2; CDR3 DNA: TGCGCCAGCAGCTTGACTAGCGGGAGCGCCGCGGGGCAGTTCTTC; CDR3 protein: CASSLTSGSAAGQFF
clone size: .; V gene: TRBV11-2; J gene: TRBJ1-2; D gene: .; CDR3 DNA: TGTGCCAGCAGCTTAGAGGGGGCGCGGTATGGCTACACCTTC; CDR3 protein: CASSLEGARYGYTF
clone size: .; V gene: TRBV7-2; J gene: TRBJ2-7; D gene: .; CDR3 DNA: TGTGCCAGCAGCTTAGGATATCTTGGCAGGGTCCACGAGCAGTACTTC; CDR3 protein: CASSLGYLGRVHEQYF
clone size: once; V gene: TRBV5-4; J gene: TRBJ2-5; D gene: .; CDR3 DNA: TGTGCCAGCAGTCACGACAGGTTGGAGACCCAGTACTTC; CDR3 protein: CASSHDRLETQYF
clone size: few; V gene: TRBV9; J gene: TRBJ2-1; D gene: TRBD2; CDR3 DNA: TGTGCCAGCAGCGCAGGGACTAGCGGGAGGTACAATGAGCAGTTCTTC; CDR3 protein: CASSAGTSGRYNEQFF
clone size: .; V gene: TRBV6-4; J gene: TRBJ2-7; D gene: .; CDR3 DNA: TGTGCCAGCAGTTACGGGGGATCTGGCTACGAGCAGTACTTC; CDR3 protein: CASSYGGSGYEQYF
clone size: .; V gene: TRBV11-1; J gene: TRBJ2-5; D gene: TRBD1; CDR3 DNA: TGTGCCAGCAGCTTTCGAAACAGGGGTGAGACCCAGTACTTC; CDR3 protein: CASSFRNRGETQYF
clone size: once; V gene: TRBV4-2; J gene: TRBJ2-7; D gene: TRBD2; CDR3 DNA: TGTGCCAGCAGCCAAGAAACAGCGGGAGGGCGGTACGAGCAGTACTTC; CDR3 protein: CASSQETAGGRYEQYF
clone size: .; V gene: TRBV7-6; J gene: TRBJ1-2; D gene: TRBD1; CDR3 DNA: TGTGCCAGCAGCCCAAAATCCGGGACAGGGGTTTTTGGCTACACCTTC; CDR3 protein: CASSPKSGTGVFGYTF
clone size: .; V gene: TRBV6-6; J gene: TRBJ2-5; D gene: .; CDR3 DNA: TGTGCCAGCAGTCGCAACATGCCCCAAGAGACCCAGTACTTC; CDR3 protein: CASSRNMPQETQYF
clone size: .; V gene: TRBV4-1; J gene: TRBJ2-3; D gene: .; CDR3 DNA: TGCGCCAGCAGCCAAGTAGTGCGGGACCGGGGAGATACGCAGTATTTT; CDR3 protein: CASSQVVRDRGDTQYF
clone size: .; V gene: TRBV2; J gene: TRBJ2-1; D gene: TRBD1; CDR3 DNA: TGTGCCAGCAGCGACAGGGGGGGTGAGGCCAATGAGCAGTTCTTC; CDR3 protein: CASSDRGGEANEQFF
clone size: once; V gene: TRBV25-1; J gene: TRBJ1-1; D gene: .; CDR3 DNA: TGTGCCAGCAGTGGGGACATGGCACAAATCATGAACACTGAAGCTTTCTTT; CDR3 protein: CASSGDMAQIMNTEAFF
clone size: .; V gene: TRBV27; J gene: TRBJ2-7; D gene: TRBD1; CDR3 DNA: TGTGCCAGCAGTTCCCTAGCCGGGACAGCCTACGAGCAGTACTTC; CDR3 protein: CASSSLAGTAYEQYF
clone size: .; V gene: TRBV28; J gene: TRBJ1-5; D gene: .; CDR3 DNA: TGTGCCACTCACATTCCTGGGGGGGAAGTGAGTCGGCCCCAGCATTTT; CDR3 protein: CATHIPGGEVSRPQHF
clone size: .; V gene: TRBV5-4; J gene: TRBJ1-2; D gene: .; CDR3 DNA: TGTGCCAGCAGCTTGGAGGAGTATGGCTACACCTTC; CDR3 protein: CASSLEEYGYTF
clone size: .; V gene: TRBV18; J gene: TRBJ2-3; D gene: .; CDR3 DNA: TGTGCCAGCTCAGTAACGTCTAGCAGAGTCACAGATACGCAGTATTTT; CDR3 protein: CASSVTSSRVTDTQYF
clone size: .; V gene: TRBV11-2; J gene: TRBJ1-1; D gene: .; CDR3 DNA: TGTGCCAGCAGCTTAGATCGGGAGGGAGGGGTAGCTTTCTTT; CDR3 protein: CASSLDREGGVAFF
clone size: .; V gene: TRBV20-1; J gene: TRBJ1-2; D gene: .; CDR3 DNA: TGCGGTCACAGGAATACCAGAGGCTACACCTTC; CDR3 protein: CGHRNTRGYTF
clone size: .; V gene: TRBV15; J gene: TRBJ2-7; D gene: .; CDR3 DNA: TGTGCCACCAGCAGCGACAGGACCTACGAGCAGTACTTC; CDR3 protein: CATSSDRTYEQYF
clone size: once; V gene: TRBV7-7; J gene: TRBJ1-5; D gene: .; CDR3 DNA: TGTGCTAGCATTCACCTACAGGGAATAAGCAATCAGCCCCAGCATTTT; CDR3 protein: CASIHLQGISNQPQHF